Given below is one T cell receptor (beta chain) in context. The germline gives CDR1 LGHNA, CDR2 YNFKEQ. V lost 3 bases and J lost 8; bases outside the gene matches: 3. The CDR3 is made up of 13 amino acids. The sample comes from a study of cytomegalovirus exposure and HLA in healthy donors. Use of 60 Vbeta and 13 Jbeta primers characterized the PCR. The protocol was immunoSEQ multiplex PCR, while the TCRdb copy is restricted to in-frame clones and leaves out a portion. The repertoire consists of 210,000 or so clones, with about three quarters occurring once and the leading ten covering over 2%. This TCR derives from a woman in her twenties or thirties in good health and CMV-seropositive. Sequencing was carried out using PBMCs. The J gene is TRBJ1-3, the V gene TRBV4-2; TRBD1 matches 8 bases. The CDR3 reads CASSHAGGDTIYF. The CDR3 region has the DNA TGTGCCAGCAGCCATGCAGGGGGCGACACCATATATTTT.